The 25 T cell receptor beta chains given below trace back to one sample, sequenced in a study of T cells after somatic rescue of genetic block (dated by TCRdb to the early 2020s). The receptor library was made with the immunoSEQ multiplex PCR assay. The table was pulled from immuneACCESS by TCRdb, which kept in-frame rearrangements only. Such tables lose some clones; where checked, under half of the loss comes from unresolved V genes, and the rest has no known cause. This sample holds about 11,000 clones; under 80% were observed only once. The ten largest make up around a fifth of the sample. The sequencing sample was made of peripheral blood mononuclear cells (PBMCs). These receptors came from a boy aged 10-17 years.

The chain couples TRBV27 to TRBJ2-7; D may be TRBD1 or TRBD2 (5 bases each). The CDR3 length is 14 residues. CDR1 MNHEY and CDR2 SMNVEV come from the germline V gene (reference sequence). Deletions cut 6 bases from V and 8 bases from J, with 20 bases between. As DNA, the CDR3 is TGTGCCAGCAGATCCGGGACGGGACCCTGGAAGCAGTACTTC. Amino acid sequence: CASRSGTGPWKQYF.

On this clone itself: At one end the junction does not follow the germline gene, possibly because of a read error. CDR3 protein: CASSVGGGQGSYEQYF. The CDR3 DNA reads TGTGCCAGCAGTGTAGGTGGGGGACAGGGCTCCTACGAGCAGTACTTC. The chain is built from TRBV9 and TRBJ2-7; the match to TRBD1 covers 9 bases. CDR1 is SGDLS and CDR2 is YYNGEE in the germline V gene. The CDR3 consists of 16 residues. Looking up the rest from reference TRBV9 and TRBJ2-7 gives the full variable domain: DSGVTQTPKHLITATGQRVTLRCSPRSGDLSVYWYQQSLDQGLQFLIQYYNGEERAKGNILERFSAQQFPDLHSELNLSSLELGDSALYFCASSVGGGQGSYEQYFGPGTRLTVT.

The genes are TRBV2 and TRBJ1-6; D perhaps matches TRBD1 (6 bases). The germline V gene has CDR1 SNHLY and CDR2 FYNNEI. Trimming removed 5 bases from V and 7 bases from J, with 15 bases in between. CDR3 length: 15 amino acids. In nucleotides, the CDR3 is TGTGCCAGCAGTTTTGGAACAGGGAGAAATTCACCCCTCCACTTT. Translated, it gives CASSFGTGRNSPLHF.

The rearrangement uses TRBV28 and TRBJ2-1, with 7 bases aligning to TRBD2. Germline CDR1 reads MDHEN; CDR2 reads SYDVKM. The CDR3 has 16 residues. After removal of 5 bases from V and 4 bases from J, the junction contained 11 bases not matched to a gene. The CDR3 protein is CASSTSGLVSYNEQFF. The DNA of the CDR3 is TGTGCCAGCAGTACCAGTGGACTAGTGAGTTACAATGAGCAGTTCTTC.

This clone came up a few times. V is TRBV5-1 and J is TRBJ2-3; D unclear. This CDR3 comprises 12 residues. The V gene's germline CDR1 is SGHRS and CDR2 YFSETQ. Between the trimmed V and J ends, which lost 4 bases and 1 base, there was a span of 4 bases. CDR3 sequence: CASSLRTDTQYF. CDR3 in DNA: TGCGCCAGCAGCCTCCGCACAGATACGCAGTATTTT.

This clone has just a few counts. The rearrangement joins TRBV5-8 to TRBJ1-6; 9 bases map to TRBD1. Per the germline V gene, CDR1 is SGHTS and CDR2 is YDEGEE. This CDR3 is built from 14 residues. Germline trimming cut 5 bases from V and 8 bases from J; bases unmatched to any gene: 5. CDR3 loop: CASSWDRDYSPLHF. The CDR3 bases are TGTGCCAGCAGTTGGGACAGGGACTATTCACCCCTCCACTTT.

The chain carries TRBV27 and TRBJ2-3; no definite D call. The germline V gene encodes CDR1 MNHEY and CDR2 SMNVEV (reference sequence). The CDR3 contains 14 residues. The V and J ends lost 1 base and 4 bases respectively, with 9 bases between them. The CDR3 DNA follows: TGTGCCAGCAGTTTATTAAGACGGGCAGATACGCAGTATTTT. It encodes CASSLLRRADTQYF.

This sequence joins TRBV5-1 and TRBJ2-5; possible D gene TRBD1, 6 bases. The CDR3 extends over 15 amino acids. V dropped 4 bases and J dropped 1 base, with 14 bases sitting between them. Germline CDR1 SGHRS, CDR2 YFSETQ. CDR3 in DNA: TGCGCCAGCAGCCGTACCGGGGACACCCAAGAGACCCAGTACTTC. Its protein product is CASSRTGDTQETQYF.

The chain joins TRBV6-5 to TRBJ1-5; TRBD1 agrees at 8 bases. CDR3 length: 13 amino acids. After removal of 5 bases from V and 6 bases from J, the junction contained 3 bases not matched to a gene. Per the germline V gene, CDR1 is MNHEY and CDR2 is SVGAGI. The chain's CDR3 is CASSTDRGQPQHF. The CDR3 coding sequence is TGTGCCAGCAGTACCGACAGGGGTCAGCCCCAGCATTTT.

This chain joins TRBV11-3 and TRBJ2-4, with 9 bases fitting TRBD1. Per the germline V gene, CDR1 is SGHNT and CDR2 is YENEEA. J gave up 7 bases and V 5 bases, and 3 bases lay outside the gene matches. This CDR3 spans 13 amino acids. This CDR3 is CASSMGQGNIQYF. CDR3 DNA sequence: TGTGCCAGCAGCATGGGACAGGGTAACATTCAGTACTTC.

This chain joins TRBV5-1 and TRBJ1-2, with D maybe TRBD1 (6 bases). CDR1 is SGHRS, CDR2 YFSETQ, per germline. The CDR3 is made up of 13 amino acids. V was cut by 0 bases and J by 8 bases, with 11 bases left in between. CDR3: CASSLAGTKGYTF. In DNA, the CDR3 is TGCGCCAGCAGCTTGGCGGGGACAAAAGGCTACACCTTC.

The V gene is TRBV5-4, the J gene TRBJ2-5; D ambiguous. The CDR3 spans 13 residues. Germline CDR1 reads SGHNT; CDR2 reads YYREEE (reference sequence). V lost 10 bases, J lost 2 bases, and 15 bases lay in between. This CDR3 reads CACRDLLQETQYF. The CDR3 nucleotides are TGTGCCTGTCGAGACCTATTACAAGAGACCCAGTACTTC.

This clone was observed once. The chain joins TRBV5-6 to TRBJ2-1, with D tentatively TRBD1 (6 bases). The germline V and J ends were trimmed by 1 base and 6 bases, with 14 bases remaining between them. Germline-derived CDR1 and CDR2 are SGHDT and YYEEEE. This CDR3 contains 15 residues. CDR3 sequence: CASSLPDGTPNEQFF. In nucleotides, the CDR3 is TGTGCCAGCAGCTTGCCCGATGGGACACCCAATGAGCAGTTCTTC.

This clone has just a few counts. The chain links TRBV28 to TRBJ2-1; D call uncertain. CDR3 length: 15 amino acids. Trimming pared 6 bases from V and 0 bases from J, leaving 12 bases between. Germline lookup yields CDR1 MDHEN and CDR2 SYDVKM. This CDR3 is CASSPDGSSYNEQFF. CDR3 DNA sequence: TGTGCCAGCAGCCCAGACGGCAGCTCCTACAATGAGCAGTTCTTC.

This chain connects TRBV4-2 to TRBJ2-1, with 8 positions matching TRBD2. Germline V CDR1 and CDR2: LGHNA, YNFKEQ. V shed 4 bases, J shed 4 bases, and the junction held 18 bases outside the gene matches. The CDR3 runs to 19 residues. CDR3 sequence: CASSRPQREAGEGYNEQFF. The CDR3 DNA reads TGTGCCAGCAGCCGACCTCAGAGGGAAGCGGGAGAGGGTTACAATGAGCAGTTCTTC.

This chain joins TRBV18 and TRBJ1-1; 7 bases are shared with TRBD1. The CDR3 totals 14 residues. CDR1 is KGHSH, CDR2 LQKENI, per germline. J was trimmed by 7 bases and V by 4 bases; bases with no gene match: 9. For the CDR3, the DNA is TGTGCCAGCTCACTCCCCGACAGGGATGGTGAAGCTTTCTTT. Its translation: CASSLPDRDGEAFF.

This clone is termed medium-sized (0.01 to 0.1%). CDR3 residues: CASSYSYGSSYEQYF. The CDR3, as DNA: TGTGCCAGCAGTTACTCGTACGGGAGCTCCTACGAGCAGTACTTC. The gene calls are TRBV6-5 and TRBJ2-7; perhaps TRBD2 as D (6 bases). The CDR3 has 15 amino acids. V gave up 0 bases and J gave up 0 bases, with 9 bases separating them. Germline CDR1 and CDR2: MNHEY and SVGAGI.

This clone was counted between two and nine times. CDR3 DNA: TGTGCTAGTGGTTTGGAGAGCAGGGAGTTCTCTAGCACAGATACGCAGTATTTT. Protein product: CASGLESREFSSTDTQYF. The genes are TRBV12-5 and TRBJ2-3; either TRBD1 or TRBD2 may supply D (5 bases each). This CDR3 spans 18 amino acids. The V and J ends lost 1 base and 0 bases respectively, with 17 bases between them. In germline, CDR1 is LGHNT, CDR2 FRNRAP.

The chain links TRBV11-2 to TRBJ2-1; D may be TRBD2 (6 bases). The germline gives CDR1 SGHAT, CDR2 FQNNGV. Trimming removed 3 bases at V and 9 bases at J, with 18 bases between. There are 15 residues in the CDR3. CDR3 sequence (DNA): TGTGCCAGCAGCTTTTACTGGAGGGGAAGGAGTGAGCAGTTCTTC. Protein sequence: CASSFYWRGRSEQFF.

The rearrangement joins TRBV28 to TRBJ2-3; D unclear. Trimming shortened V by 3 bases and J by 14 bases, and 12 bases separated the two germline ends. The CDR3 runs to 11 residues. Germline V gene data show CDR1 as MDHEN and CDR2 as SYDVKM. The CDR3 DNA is TGTGCCAGCAGTTTCTACCCTGATACGTATTTT. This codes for CASSFYPDTYF.

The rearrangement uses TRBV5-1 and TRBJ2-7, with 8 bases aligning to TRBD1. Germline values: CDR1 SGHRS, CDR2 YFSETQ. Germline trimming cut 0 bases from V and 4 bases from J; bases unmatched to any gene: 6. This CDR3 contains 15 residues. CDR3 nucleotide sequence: TGCGCCAGCAGCTTGGTACAGGGGGAAAGGTACGAGCAGTACTTC. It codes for CASSLVQGERYEQYF.

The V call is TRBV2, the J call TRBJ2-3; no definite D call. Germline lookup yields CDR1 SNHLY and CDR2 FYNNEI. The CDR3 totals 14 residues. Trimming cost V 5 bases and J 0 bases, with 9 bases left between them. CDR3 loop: CASSKQASTDTQYF. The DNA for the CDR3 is TGTGCCAGCAGTAAGCAGGCGAGCACAGATACGCAGTATTTT.

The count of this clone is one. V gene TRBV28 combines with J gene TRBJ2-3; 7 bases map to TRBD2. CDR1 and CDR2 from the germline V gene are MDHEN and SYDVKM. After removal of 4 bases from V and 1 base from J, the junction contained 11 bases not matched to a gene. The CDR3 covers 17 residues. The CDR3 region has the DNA TGTGCCAGCAGTTCTAGCGGTGAGCCGTTCGGCACAGATACGCAGTATTTT. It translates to CASSSSGEPFGTDTQYF.

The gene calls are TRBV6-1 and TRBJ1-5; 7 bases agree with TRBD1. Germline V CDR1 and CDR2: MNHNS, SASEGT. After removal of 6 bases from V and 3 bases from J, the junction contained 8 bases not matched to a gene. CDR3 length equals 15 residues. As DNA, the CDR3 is TGTGCCAGCAGCGTGACAGGGTGGAACAATCAGCCCCAGCATTTT. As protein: CASSVTGWNNQPQHF.

As DNA, the CDR3 is TGTGCCAGCAGCTTGGCGGGAGGGAGAGGCAATCAGCCCCAGCATTTT. Its protein product is CASSLAGGRGNQPQHF. The chain is built from TRBV5-4 and TRBJ1-5; the D is unclear. Germline CDR1 is SGHNT and CDR2 is YYREEE (reference sequence). The V gene lost 0 bases and the J gene lost 2 bases, with 12 bases spanning the gap. CDR3 size: 16 residues. The full variable domain, in which reference TRBV5-4 and TRBJ1-5 provide the parts outside the CDR3, is ETGVTQSPTHLIKTRGQQVTLRCSSQSGHNTVSWYQQALGQGPQFIFQYYREEENGRGNFPPRFSGLQFPNYSSELNVNALELDDSALYLCASSLAGGRGNQPQHFGDGTRLSIL.